This T cell receptor beta chain was recovered during a study of T cell responses to AZD1222 COVID-19 vaccine. General study findings and limits: Spike-wide vaccine-associated CD4 TCRs dominated at 160-218 and 743-854.

The ends lost 4 bases at V and 6 bases at J; junction bases unmatched: 9. This CDR3 has 14 residues. Germline CDR1 reads LNHDA; CDR2 reads SQIVND (reference sequence). Remarks on this clone: Its antigen is not identified.

The protocol was immunoSEQ multiplex PCR, while the TCRdb copy is restricted to in-frame clones and leaves out a portion. This sample has under 150,000 clones, with 85% to 95% found just once. J is TRBJ2-7 and V is TRBV19; 7 positions match TRBD2. The source was peripheral blood, collected on day 0 of AZD1222 vaccination. This clonotype was obtained from an adult in good health. The DNA of the CDR3 is TGTGCCAGTAGTAAGAGCGGGGTCTCTGTCGAGCAGTACTTC. As protein: CASSKSGVSVEQYF. Complete variable domain (other parts from reference TRBV19 and TRBJ2-7): DGGITQSPKYLFRKEGQNVTLSCEQNLNHDAMYWYRQDPGQGLRLIYYSQIVNDFQKGDIAEGYSVSREKKESFPLTVTSAQKNPTAFYLCASSKSGVSVEQYFGPGTRLTVT.